Below, 6 T cell receptor beta chains from the same sample are listed, as sequenced in a study of control samples from healthy donors and cancer patients. The method was immunoSEQ multiplex PCR; TCRdb's version includes in-frame clones alone and lacks a portion of them. The table records about 84,000 clones, 75% to 85% of them present only once. Input material: PBMCs. The receptor source for this set is a man aged 60 to 75 with head and neck cancer.

This clone was recorded only once. The chain carries TRBV14 and TRBJ2-7, with D uncertain. The length of the CDR3 is 15 residues. In germline, CDR1 is SGHDN, CDR2 FVKESK. The V end was cut by 4 bases, the J end by 2 bases, with 15 bases between. The CDR3 loop reads CASSPERAFPYEQYF. The CDR3 region has the DNA TGTGCCAGCAGCCCAGAGAGAGCTTTTCCCTACGAGCAGTACTTC.

This clone was detected once. This sequence joins TRBV3-1 (or the pseudogene TRBV3-2) and TRBJ2-3; D unresolved. This CDR3 is 13 amino acids long. V lost 0 bases and J 4 bases, leaving 5 bases between the germline ends. Germline V lookup: CDR1 LGHDT, CDR2 YNNKEL (reference sequence). CDR3 region: CASSQESPDTQYF. Written as DNA, the CDR3 is TGTGCCAGCAGCCAAGAATCCCCAGATACGCAGTATTTT.

The V and J genes are TRBV10-2 and TRBJ1-5; D not certain. Germline loops: CDR1 WSHSY, CDR2 SAAADI. This CDR3 region has 13 residues. Deletions cut 0 bases from V and 7 bases from J, with 7 bases between. The CDR3: CASSESIRQPQHF. CDR3 coding DNA: TGCGCCAGCAGTGAGTCGATAAGGCAGCCCCAGCATTTT.

V gene TRBV30 combines with J gene TRBJ1-5, with 8 bases that match TRBD1. Per germline, CDR1 GTSNPN and CDR2 SVGIG (reference sequence). CDR3 length: 13 residues. The J segment lost 7 bases and the V segment lost 0 bases, leaving 2 bases of the junction unmatched. Here the CDR3 reads CAWSVDRGQPQHF. The CDR3 nucleotides are TGTGCCTGGAGTGTAGACAGGGGACAGCCCCAGCATTTT.

The chain recombines TRBV20-1 with TRBJ2-3; 7 bases map to TRBD2. Germline assignment: CDR1 DFQATT and CDR2 SNEGSKA (reference sequence). The V and J ends lost 3 bases and 0 bases, in that order; junction bases with no gene match: 9. The CDR3 length is 16 residues. In DNA form, the CDR3 reads TGCAGTGCTAGTCCCCCAGCGGGATCTAGCACAGATACGCAGTATTTT. This translates into CSASPPAGSSTDTQYF.

The chain joins TRBV30 to TRBJ2-7; weak D call: TRBD1 (6 bases). Trimming shortened V by 2 bases and J by 1 base, and 12 bases separated the two germline ends. Germline V CDR1 and CDR2: GTSNPN, SVGIG (reference sequence). There are 14 residues in the CDR3. For the CDR3, the DNA is TGTGCCTGGAGTCAATACAGGGTTTCCTACGAGCAGTACTTC. It yields the protein CAWSQYRVSYEQYF.